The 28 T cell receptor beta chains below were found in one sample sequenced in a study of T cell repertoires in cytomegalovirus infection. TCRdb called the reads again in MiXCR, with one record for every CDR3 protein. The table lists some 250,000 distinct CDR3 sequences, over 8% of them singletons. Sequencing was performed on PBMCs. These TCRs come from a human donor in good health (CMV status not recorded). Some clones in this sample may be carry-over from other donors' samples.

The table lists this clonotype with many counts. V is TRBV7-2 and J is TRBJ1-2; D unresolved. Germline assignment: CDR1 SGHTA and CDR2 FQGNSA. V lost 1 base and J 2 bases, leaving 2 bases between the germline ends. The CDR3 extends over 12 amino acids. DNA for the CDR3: TGTGCCAGCAGCTTAGGCAACTATGGCTACACCTTC. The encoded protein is CASSLGNYGYTF.

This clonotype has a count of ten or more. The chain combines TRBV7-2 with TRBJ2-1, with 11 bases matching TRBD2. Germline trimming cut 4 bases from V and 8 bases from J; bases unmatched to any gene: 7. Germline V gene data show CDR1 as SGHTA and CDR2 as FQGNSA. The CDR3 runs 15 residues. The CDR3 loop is CASSSQGLAVYEQFF. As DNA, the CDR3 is TGTGCCAGCAGCTCCCAGGGACTAGCGGTTTATGAGCAGTTCTTC.

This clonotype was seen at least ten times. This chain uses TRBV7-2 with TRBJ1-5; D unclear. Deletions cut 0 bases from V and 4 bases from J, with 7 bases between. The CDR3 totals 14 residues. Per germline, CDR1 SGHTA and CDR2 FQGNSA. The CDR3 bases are TGTGCCAGCAGCTTAGCAGGGAGTAATCAGCCCCAGCATTTT. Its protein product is CASSLAGSNQPQHF. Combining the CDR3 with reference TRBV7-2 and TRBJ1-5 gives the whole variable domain GAGVSQSPSNKVTEKGKDVELRCDPISGHTALYWYRQSLGQGLEFLIYFQGNSAPDKSGLPSDRFSAERTGGSVSTLTIQRTQQEDSAVYLCASSLAGSNQPQHFGDGTRLSIL.

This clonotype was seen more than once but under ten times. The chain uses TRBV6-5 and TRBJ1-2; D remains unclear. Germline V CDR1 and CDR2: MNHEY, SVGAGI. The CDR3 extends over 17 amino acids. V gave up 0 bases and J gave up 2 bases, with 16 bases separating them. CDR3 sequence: CASSYSRTRALNYGYTF. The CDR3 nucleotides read TGTGCCAGCAGTTACTCGCGCACCCGGGCTCTCAACTATGGCTACACCTTC.

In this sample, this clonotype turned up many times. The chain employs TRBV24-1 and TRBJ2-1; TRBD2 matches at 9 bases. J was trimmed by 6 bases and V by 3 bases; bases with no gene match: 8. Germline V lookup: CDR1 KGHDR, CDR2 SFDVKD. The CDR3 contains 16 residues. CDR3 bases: TGTGCCACCAGTGATCGAGCGGGGGGCTCCCTCAATGAGCAGTTCTTC. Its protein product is CATSDRAGGSLNEQFF.

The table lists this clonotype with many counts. The CDR3 reads CASKGQISNQPQHF. CDR3 nucleotide sequence: TGTGCCAGCAAAGGGCAGATTAGCAATCAGCCCCAGCATTTT. The chain uses TRBV6-2 or TRBV6-3 and TRBJ1-5; no clear D. Germline V gene lookup returns CDR1 MNHEY and CDR2 SVGEGT. V dropped 7 bases and J dropped 0 bases, with 10 bases sitting between them. This CDR3 spans 14 amino acids.

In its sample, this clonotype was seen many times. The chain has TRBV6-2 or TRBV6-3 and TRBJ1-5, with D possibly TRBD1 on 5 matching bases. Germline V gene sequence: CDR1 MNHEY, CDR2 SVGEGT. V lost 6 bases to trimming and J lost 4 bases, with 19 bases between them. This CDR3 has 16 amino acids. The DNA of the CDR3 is TGTGCCAGCAGCCCCGTCTTGGGGGGTCGAAATCAGCCCCAGCATTTT. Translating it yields CASSPVLGGRNQPQHF.

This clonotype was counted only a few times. DNA of the CDR3: TGCAGTGCTAGTAAGGGGGCGGGGAACACTGAAGCTTTCTTT. Protein sequence: CSASKGAGNTEAFF. This chain links TRBV20-1 with TRBJ1-1; TRBD1 aligns across 7 bases. Germline CDR1 DFQATT, CDR2 SNEGSKA (reference sequence). With 3 bases clipped from V and 1 base from J, the junction kept 5 bases outside the gene matches. The CDR3 covers 14 residues.

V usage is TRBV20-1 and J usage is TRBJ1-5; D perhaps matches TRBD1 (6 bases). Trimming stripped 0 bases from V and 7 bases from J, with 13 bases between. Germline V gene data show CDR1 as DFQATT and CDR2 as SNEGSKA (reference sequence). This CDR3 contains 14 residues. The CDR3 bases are TGCAGTGCTAGAGACGGTACAGGGTCCCAGCCCCAGCATTTT. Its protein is CSARDGTGSQPQHF.

The CDR3 nucleotides are TGTGCCAGCAGTGGGGGTGGCGGGAGTCTCTATGAGCAGTTCTTC. Encoded protein: CASSGGGGSLYEQFF. The chain links TRBV7-2 to TRBJ2-1, with 7 bases aligning to TRBD2. Germline values: CDR1 SGHTA, CDR2 FQGNSA. V lost 6 bases to trimming and J lost 8 bases; unmatched junction nucleotides: 13. CDR3 length: 15 residues.

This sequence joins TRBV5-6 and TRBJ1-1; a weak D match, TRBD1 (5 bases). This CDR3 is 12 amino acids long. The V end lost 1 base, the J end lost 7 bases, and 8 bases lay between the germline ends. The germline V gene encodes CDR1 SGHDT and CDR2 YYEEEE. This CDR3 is CASSLNGGEAFF. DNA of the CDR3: TGTGCCAGCAGCTTGAACGGGGGTGAAGCTTTCTTT.

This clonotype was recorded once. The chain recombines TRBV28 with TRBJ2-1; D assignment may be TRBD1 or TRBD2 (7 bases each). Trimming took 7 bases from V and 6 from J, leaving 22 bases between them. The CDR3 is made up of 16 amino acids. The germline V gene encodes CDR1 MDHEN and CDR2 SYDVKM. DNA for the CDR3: TGTGCCAGCACCCCACTGGGGGAGGGGGCTTCCAATGAGCAGTTCTTC. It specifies CASTPLGEGASNEQFF.

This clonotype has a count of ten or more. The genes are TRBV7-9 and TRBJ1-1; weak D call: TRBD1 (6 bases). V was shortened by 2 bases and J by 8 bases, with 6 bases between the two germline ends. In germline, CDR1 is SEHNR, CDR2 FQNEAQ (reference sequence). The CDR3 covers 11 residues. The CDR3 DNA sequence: TGTGCCAGCAGCTTACAGGGGGAAGCTTTCTTT. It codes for CASSLQGEAFF.

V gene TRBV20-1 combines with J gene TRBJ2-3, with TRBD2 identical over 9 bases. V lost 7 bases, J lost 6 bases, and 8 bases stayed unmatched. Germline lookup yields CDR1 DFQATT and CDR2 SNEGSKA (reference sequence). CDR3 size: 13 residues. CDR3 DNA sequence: TGCAGTGTCCCGACTAGCGGACATGATACGCAGTATTTT. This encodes CSVPTSGHDTQYF.

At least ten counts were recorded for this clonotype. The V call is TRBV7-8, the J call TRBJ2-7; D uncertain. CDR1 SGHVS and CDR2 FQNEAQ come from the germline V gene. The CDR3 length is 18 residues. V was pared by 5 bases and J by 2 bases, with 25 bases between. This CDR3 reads CASSTSPAQATATYEQYF. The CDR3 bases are TGTGCCAGCAGCACCAGCCCCGCGCAGGCAACAGCGACCTACGAGCAGTACTTC.

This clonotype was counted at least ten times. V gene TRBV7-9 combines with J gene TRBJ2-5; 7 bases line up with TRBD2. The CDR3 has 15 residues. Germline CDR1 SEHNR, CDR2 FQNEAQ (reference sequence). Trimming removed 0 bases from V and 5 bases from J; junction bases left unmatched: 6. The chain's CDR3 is CASSLARGRGETQYF. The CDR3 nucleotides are TGTGCCAGCAGCTTAGCTCGCGGGAGAGGGGAGACCCAGTACTTC.

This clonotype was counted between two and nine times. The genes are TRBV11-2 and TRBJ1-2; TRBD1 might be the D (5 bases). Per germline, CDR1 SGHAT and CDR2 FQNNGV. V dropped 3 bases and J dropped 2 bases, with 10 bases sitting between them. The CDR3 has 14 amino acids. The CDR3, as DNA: TGTGCCAGCAGCTTTGCTGGGGGAAACTATGGCTACACCTTC. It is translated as CASSFAGGNYGYTF. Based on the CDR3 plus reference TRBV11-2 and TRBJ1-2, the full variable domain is EAGVAQSPRYKIIEKRQSVAFWCNPISGHATLYWYQQILGQGPKLLIQFQNNGVVDDSQLPKDRFSAERLKGVDSTLKIQPAKLEDSAVYLCASSFAGGNYGYTFGSGTRLTVV.

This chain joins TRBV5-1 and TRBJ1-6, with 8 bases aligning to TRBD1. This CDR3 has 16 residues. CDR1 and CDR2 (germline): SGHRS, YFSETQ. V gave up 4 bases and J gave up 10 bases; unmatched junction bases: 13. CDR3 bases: TGCGCCAGCAGCCAATCAACCGGGACAGGAGAGTCACCCCTCCACTTT. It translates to CASSQSTGTGESPLHF. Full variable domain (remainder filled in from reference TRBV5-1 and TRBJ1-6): KAGVTQTPRYLIKTRGQQVTLSCSPISGHRSVSWYQQTPGQGLQFLFEYFSETQRNKGNFPGRFSGRQFSNSRSEMNVSTLELGDSALYLCASSQSTGTGESPLHFGNGTRLTVT.

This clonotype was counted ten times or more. In DNA form, the CDR3 reads TGCAGCGTTGAAAGGATGGGGACGGTAGGGGACACCTTC. Its translation is CSVERMGTVGDTF. This chain uses TRBV29-1 with TRBJ1-2; TRBD1 is a possible D gene (5 bases). The CDR3 has 13 amino acids. V lost 2 bases and J 12 bases, leaving 19 bases between the germline ends. Germline loops: CDR1 SQVTM, CDR2 ANQGSEA.

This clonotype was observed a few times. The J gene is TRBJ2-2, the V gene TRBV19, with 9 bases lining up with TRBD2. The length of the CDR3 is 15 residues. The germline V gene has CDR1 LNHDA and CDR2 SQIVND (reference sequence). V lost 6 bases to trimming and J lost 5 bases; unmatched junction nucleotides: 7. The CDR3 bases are TGTGCCAGTAGACGAGCGGGAGGTAGTACCGGGGAGCTGTTTTTT. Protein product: CASRRAGGSTGELFF.

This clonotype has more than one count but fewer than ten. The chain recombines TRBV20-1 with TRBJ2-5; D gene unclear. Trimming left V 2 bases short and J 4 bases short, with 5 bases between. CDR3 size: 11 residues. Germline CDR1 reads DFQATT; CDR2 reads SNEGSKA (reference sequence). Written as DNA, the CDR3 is TGCAGTGCTAGAATGGGAGAGACCCAGTACTTC. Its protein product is CSARMGETQYF.

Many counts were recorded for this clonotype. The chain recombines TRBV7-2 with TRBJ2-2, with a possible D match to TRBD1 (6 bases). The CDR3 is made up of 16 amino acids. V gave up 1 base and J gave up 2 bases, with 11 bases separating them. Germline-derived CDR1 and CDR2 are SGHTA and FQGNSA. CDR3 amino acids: CASSLGGTFNTGELFF. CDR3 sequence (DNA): TGTGCCAGCAGCTTAGGGGGGACATTTAACACCGGGGAGCTGTTTTTT.

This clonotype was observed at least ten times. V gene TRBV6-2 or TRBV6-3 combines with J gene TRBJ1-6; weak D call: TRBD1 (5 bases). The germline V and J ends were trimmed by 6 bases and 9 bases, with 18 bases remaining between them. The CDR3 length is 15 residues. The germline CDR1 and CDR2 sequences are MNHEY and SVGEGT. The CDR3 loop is CASSLRKTASSPLHF. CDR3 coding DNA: TGTGCCAGCAGCCTACGGAAGACAGCTAGTTCACCCCTCCACTTT.

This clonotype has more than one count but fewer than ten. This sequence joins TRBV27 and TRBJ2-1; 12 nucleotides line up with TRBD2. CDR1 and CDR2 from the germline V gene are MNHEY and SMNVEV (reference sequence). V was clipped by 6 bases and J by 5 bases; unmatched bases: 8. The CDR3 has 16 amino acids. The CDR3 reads CASSASGLAGNNEQFF. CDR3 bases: TGTGCCAGCAGCGCCTCAGGACTAGCGGGGAACAATGAGCAGTTCTTC.

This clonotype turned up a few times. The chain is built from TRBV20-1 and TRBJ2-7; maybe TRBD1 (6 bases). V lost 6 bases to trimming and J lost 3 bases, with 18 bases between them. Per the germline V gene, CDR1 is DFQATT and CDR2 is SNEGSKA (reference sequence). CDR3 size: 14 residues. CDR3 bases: TGCAGTGCCACTGGGACAAGGGTTGACTACGAGCAGTACTTC. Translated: CSATGTRVDYEQYF.

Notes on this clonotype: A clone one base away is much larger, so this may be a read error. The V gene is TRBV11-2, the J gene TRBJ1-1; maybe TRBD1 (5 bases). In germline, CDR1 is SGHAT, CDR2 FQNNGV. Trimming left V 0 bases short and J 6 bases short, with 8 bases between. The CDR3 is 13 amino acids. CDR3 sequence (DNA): TGTGCCAGCAGCTTAGAACGGGGGGCTGAAGCTTTCTTT. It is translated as CASSLERGAEAFF. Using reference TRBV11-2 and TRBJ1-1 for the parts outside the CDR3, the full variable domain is EAGVAQSPRYKIIEKRQSVAFWCNPISGHATLYWYQQILGQGPKLLIQFQNNGVVDDSQLPKDRFSAERLKGVDSTLKIQPAKLEDSAVYLCASSLERGAEAFFGQGTRLTVV.

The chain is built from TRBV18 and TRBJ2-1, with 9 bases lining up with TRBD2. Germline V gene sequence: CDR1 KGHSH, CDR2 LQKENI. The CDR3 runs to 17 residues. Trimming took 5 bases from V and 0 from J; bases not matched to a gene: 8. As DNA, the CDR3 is TGTGCCAGCTCAGGGCTAGCGGGGACCAGCTCCTACAATGAGCAGTTCTTC. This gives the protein CASSGLAGTSSYNEQFF.

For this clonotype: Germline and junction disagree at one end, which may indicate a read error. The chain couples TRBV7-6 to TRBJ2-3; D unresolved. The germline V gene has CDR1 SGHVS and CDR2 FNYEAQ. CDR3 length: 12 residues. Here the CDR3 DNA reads TGTGTCAGCAGCCGACGCACAGATACGCAGTATTTT. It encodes CVSSRRTDTQYF.